This is a list of T cell receptor beta chains from one sample in a study of vaccination effects on CD4 cells after COVID-19. These TCRs' antigens remain unknown. Assay used: immunoSEQ multiplex PCR; TCRdb lists only in-frame clones, some missing. The table lists 60,000 to 85,000 clones, 74% of them singletons. Sequences were derived from CD4+ T cells from PBMCs cultured with HCoV-229E spike peptides, sampled after COVID-19 vaccination. Receptor source: a human donor who received a COVID-19 vaccine. CDR3s include the opening cysteine and the closing phenylalanine or tryptophan. Each record gives: D gene, CDR3 length, J gene, V gene, clone size, CDR3 protein, CDR3 DNA. A D gene is named only where the DNA matches it firmly. Clone sizes are given selectively: once, few, many, or a class where the clone is expanded.

>.|15|TRBJ2-2|TRBV4-2|.
CASSQVMAPTGELFF
TGTGCCAGCAGCCAGGTCATGGCCCCCACCGGGGAGCTGTTTTTT
>.|13|TRBJ1-2|TRBV29-1|.
CSVERQGYYGYTF
TGCAGCGTTGAAAGGCAGGGCTACTATGGCTACACCTTC
>.|14|TRBJ1-2|TRBV7-3|.
CASSLTPAGQGYTF
TGTGCCAGCAGCTTAACACCGGCAGGGCAAGGCTACACCTTC
>.|15|TRBJ2-2|TRBV10-1|.
CASSEGATWGGELFF
TGCGCCAGCAGTGAGGGGGCAACCTGGGGCGGGGAGCTGTTTTTT
>TRBD1|14|TRBJ1-1|TRBV30|.
CAFNRDRENTEAFF
TGTGCCTTCAACCGGGACAGAGAGAACACTGAAGCTTTCTTT
>.|13|TRBJ1-1|TRBV4-3|.
CASSQGAYWSAFF
TGCGCCAGCAGCCAAGGCGCCTACTGGTCGGCTTTCTTT
>.|13|TRBJ1-1|TRBV24-1|.
CATRGQPNTEAFF
TGTGCCACCAGAGGGCAGCCTAACACTGAAGCTTTCTTT
>TRBD1|15|TRBJ2-2|TRBV10-2|.
CASREDRRNTGELFF
TGCGCCAGCAGAGAGGACAGGCGGAACACCGGGGAGCTGTTTTTT
>TRBD2|20|TRBJ2-1|TRBV12-5|.
CASGLGQLPGLAGGALRQFF
TGTGCTAGTGGTTTGGGACAGCTCCCGGGACTAGCGGGGGGGGCCCTAAGGCAGTTCTTC
>.|17|TRBJ1-1|TRBV9|.
CASSVGLGLPKGTEAFF
TGTGCCAGCAGCGTAGGTTTAGGGCTCCCGAAGGGCACTGAAGCTTTCTTT
>.|16|TRBJ1-1|TRBV10-3|.
CAISESKVQVNTEAFF
TGTGCCATCAGTGAGTCGAAGGTACAGGTGAACACTGAAGCTTTCTTT
>.|13|TRBJ2-4|TRBV2|.
CASSPDLKPNPYF
TGTGCCAGCAGTCCTGACCTCAAGCCTAACCCGTACTTC
>.|14|TRBJ1-2|TRBV3-1/TRBV3-2|few
CASSPGGGWYGYTF
TGTGCCAGCAGCCCCGGGGGGGGGTGGTATGGCTACACCTTC
>.|15|TRBJ1-6|TRBV7-2|.
CASSFGGSLASPLHF
TGTGCCAGCAGCTTTGGGGGCAGTCTTGCTTCACCCCTCCACTTT
>.|15|TRBJ2-5|TRBV9|.
CASSGPPGGRETQYF
TGTGCCAGCAGCGGCCCCCCGGGGGGCCGGGAGACCCAGTACTTC
>TRBD1|16|TRBJ1-3|TRBV6-1|few
CASSEAVPGQGPTIYF
TGTGCCAGCAGTGAAGCGGTCCCGGGACAGGGTCCCACCATATATTTT
>.|14|TRBJ1-5|TRBV6-5|.
CASSNLEPNQPQHF
TGTGCCAGCAGTAACCTAGAACCAAATCAGCCCCAGCATTTT
>TRBD1|16|TRBJ1-2|TRBV3-1/TRBV3-2|few
CASSYSGTGGDTGYTF
TGTGCCAGCAGCTATTCCGGGACAGGGGGCGATACCGGCTACACCTTC
>TRBD1|17|TRBJ1-2|TRBV10-1|.
CASSEGQGDASVHGYTF
TGCGCCAGCAGTGAGGGACAGGGAGACGCATCAGTACATGGCTACACCTTC
>.|13|TRBJ1-6|TRBV7-3|.
CASSGNRDSPLHF
TGTGCCAGCAGTGGGAATAGGGATTCACCCCTCCACTTT
>TRBD1|12|TRBJ2-1|TRBV2|.
CASKGAGNEQFF
TGTGCCAGCAAGGGGGCCGGTAATGAGCAGTTCTTC
>TRBD2|15|TRBJ2-1|TRBV27|.
CASSLTWGGFNEQFF
TGTGCCAGCAGTTTAACGTGGGGGGGTTTTAATGAGCAGTTCTTC
>.|15|TRBJ1-2|TRBV27|.
CASSLSWRGDYGYTF
TGTGCCAGCAGTTTAAGCTGGCGGGGGGACTATGGCTACACCTTC
>TRBD1|14|TRBJ1-2|TRBV6-5|.
CASTLTGTGYGYTF
TGTGCCAGCACCCTGACAGGGACAGGCTATGGCTACACCTTC
>.|17|TRBJ1-6|TRBV21-1|.
CASHEVVRETYNSPLHF
TGTGCCAGCCACGAGGTAGTCAGAGAAACCTATAATTCACCCCTCCACTTT
>TRBD2|14|TRBJ2-3|TRBV5-1|.
CASAPGLAVDTQYF
TGCGCCAGCGCCCCGGGACTAGCGGTAGATACGCAGTATTTT
>.|15|TRBJ2-2|TRBV7-3|.
CASSLAGPNTGELFF
TGTGCCAGCAGCTTGGCGGGCCCCAACACCGGGGAGCTGTTTTTT
>.|12|TRBJ1-2|TRBV19|few
CAIKRDNYGYTF
TGTGCCATAAAGCGCGACAATTATGGCTACACCTTC
>.|14|TRBJ1-4|TRBV5-1|.
CASSSTGGGEKLFF
TGCGCCAGCAGCAGTACCGGGGGGGGTGAAAAACTGTTTTTT
>.|14|TRBJ2-2|TRBV7-2|.
CASSLASGTGELFF
TGTGCCAGCAGCTTAGCGAGTGGCACCGGGGAGCTGTTTTTT
>.|16|TRBJ1-6|TRBV3-1/TRBV3-2|.
CASSQEQSRNNSPLHF
TGTGCCAGCAGCCAAGAGCAGTCAAGAAATAATTCACCCCTCCACTTT
>.|13|TRBJ2-1|TRBV6-4|.
CASRTGPDNEQFF
TGTGCCAGCCGGACGGGGCCGGACAATGAGCAGTTCTTC
>.|14|TRBJ1-2|TRBV28|.
CASRLPDEGYGYTF
TGTGCCAGCCGACTTCCGGATGAGGGCTATGGCTACACCTTC
>.|17|TRBJ1-3|TRBV7-2|once
CASSLGRLGALGNTIYF
TGTGCCAGCAGCTTAGGGCGTCTGGGGGCGCTGGGAAACACCATATATTTT
>.|14|TRBJ2-5|TRBV19|.
CASSGGTGTETQYF
TGTGCCAGTAGTGGGGGTACAGGGACAGAGACCCAGTACTTC
>.|13|TRBJ2-3|TRBV6-4|.
CASSDSGGSTQYF
TGTGCCAGCAGTGACTCTGGGGGCAGCACGCAGTATTTT
>.|15|TRBJ1-4|TRBV18|.
CASSPRTGRNEKLFF
TGTGCCAGCTCACCACGGACGGGGCGGAATGAAAAACTGTTTTTT
>TRBD1|14|TRBJ2-4|TRBV2|.
CANSGTGGGNIQYF
TGTGCCAATTCCGGGACAGGGGGGGGAAACATTCAGTACTTC
>.|12|TRBJ2-3|TRBV30|few
CAWRKGTDTQYF
TGTGCCTGGAGGAAGGGAACAGATACGCAGTATTTT
>.|17|TRBJ1-4|TRBV4-3|.
CASSQGGRVATNEKLFF
TGCGCCAGCAGCCAAGGGGGCAGGGTTGCAACTAATGAAAAACTGTTTTTT
>.|14|TRBJ2-3|TRBV5-1|.
CASSLAQNTDTQYF
TGCGCCAGCAGCTTGGCCCAGAACACAGATACGCAGTATTTT
>TRBD1|14|TRBJ2-5|TRBV7-8|.
CASSRDRARGTQYF
TGTGCCAGCAGCCGCGACAGGGCTCGGGGGACCCAGTACTTC
>.|13|TRBJ1-2|TRBV18|.
CASSPQGTDGYTF
TGTGCCAGCTCACCACAGGGGACGGATGGCTACACCTTC
>.|15|TRBJ2-5|TRBV10-3|.
CAISERLANQETQYF
TGTGCCATCAGTGAGCGGTTGGCCAATCAAGAGACCCAGTACTTC
>.|15|TRBJ2-6|TRBV6-5|.
CASTNRDSGANVLTF
TGTGCCAGCACCAACAGAGACTCTGGGGCCAACGTCCTGACTTTC
>.|14|TRBJ1-2|TRBV15|.
CATSRAGTDYGYTF
TGTGCCACCAGCAGAGCAGGCACCGACTATGGCTACACCTTC
>.|14|TRBJ1-5|TRBV18|.
CASSPAGLEQPQHF
TGTGCCAGCTCACCCGCAGGGTTGGAACAGCCCCAGCATTTT
>.|12|TRBJ2-2|TRBV24-1|.
CATSGDTGELFF
TGTGCCACCAGTGGAGACACCGGGGAGCTGTTTTTT
>TRBD1|13|TRBJ2-2|TRBV6-5|.
CASRYRGTGELFF
TGTGCCAGCAGATACAGGGGCACCGGGGAGCTGTTTTTT
>TRBD1|16|TRBJ1-5|TRBV2|.
CASTFEQGNSNQPQHF
TGTGCCAGCACCTTTGAACAGGGGAATAGCAATCAGCCCCAGCATTTT
>TRBD1|17|TRBJ1-3|TRBV7-2|.
CASSPSGTGPSGNTIYF
TGTGCCAGCTCGCCATCCGGGACAGGGCCCTCTGGAAACACCATATATTTT
>.|15|TRBJ2-5|TRBV5-4|.
CASSLVESGQETQYF
TGTGCCAGCAGCTTGGTGGAATCGGGGCAAGAGACCCAGTACTTC